This entry describes one T cell receptor (beta chain). The study drew its donors from healthy HIV-negative adults without recent acute infections or vaccinations. The sample is drawn from a study of shared clonotypes between healthy human individuals. V lost 0 bases and J lost 0, with 9 bases in between. The CDR3 sequence is 15 residues long. Germline-derived CDR1 and CDR2 are LGHNA and YNFKEQ. Every subset's genomic DNA went evenly onto several immunoSEQ plates. Around 28,000 T cell genomes (around 300 ng DNA) went into each PBMC replicate. Original data processing: Filtering differed because ImmunoSEQ produced junction-only sequences that carried no quality scores. The assay was immunoSEQ multiplex PCR, and TCRdb's table has in-frame clones only and misses some. Clone size and V and J calls were adopted from that table, with D and trimming inferred from the DNA. Here the sample spans fewer than 650,000 clones, 60% to 85% being singletons.

This clonotype originated in a woman aged 35 to 49 in good health. Some clones in this sample may be carry-over from other donors' samples. This chain joins TRBV4-2 and TRBJ2-7; D is uncertain. Sequences were obtained from PBMCs. The CDR3 sequence: CASSQELPSSYEQYF. CDR3 DNA: TGTGCCAGCAGCCAAGAACTTCCCAGCTCCTACGAGCAGTACTTC.